The entry that follows covers one T cell receptor (beta chain) sequence. There is no known antigen for this receptor. One base away there is no much larger clone; base qualities are not given. The same CDR3 arises from other DNA sequences in this sample as well. This sample stems from a study of blood T cell repertoires in COVID-19 (TCRdb year 2020). Concerning the study at large: Collaborator samples came from the United States, Italy and Spain and covered acute and convalescent phases of COVID-19. The material from the prospective study consisted of cDNA or gDNA derived from T cells, B-cell-depleted T cells, or PBMCs. Deeply sampled blood TCRbeta repertoires from subjects exposed to, actively infected with, or recovered from COVID-19 were included in the dataset. A freely available public database, intended as a resource for researchers studying the immune response to SARS-CoV-2, is where the repertoires were released. Samples were obtained from the ongoing ImmuneRACE study (first 160 participants) and from roughly 1,300 subjects provided by 6 global collaborators. Nearly every sample came with metadata listing a de-identified subject ID, COVID-19 status, age in years and sex. Where available, HLA class I and class II types were taken from metadata supplied by the sample provider and were not determined by assay-based typing.

Trimming accounts for 0 bases at V and 5 bases at J, while the number of junction bases matched to no gene is 1. From the cysteine through the phenylalanine, the CDR3 covers 14 amino acids. CDR3 DNA only is kept here, 42 bases in frame from base 1. CDR1 and CDR2, looked up from the germline V gene, are SGHRS and YFSETQ. The investigation overall reported the following: How much clinical and demographic metadata was included differed by source and by participant, and the metadata was provided uncurated.

Participants in the prospective study were aged roughly 18 to 95 years, lived in 20 to 30 United States geographic areas, and enrolled through a virtual design. To assign participants to cohorts, the prospective study relied on clinical history that participants themselves reported in a screening survey and a study questionnaire. Each participant in the prospective study had whole blood, serum and a nasopharyngeal or oropharyngeal swab collected by mobile phlebotomists. Over an approximately 2-month period, participants in the prospective study had the option of providing additional blood draws and questionnaires. Blood samples from the prospective study were shipped frozen or at room temperature prior to DNA extraction. TCRbeta CDR3 regions were amplified from genomic DNA by means of the immunoSEQ Assay, a bias-controlled multiplex PCR. The authors' analysis ran thus. Within the assay, amplification of reference gene primers was used to estimate how many nucleated cells each sample contained. To quantify the absolute abundance of each unique TCRbeta CDR3 rearrangement, sequence reads were collapsed and filtered. For each sample, productive Simpson clonality was calculated by taking the square root of Simpson's diversity index across productive rearrangements. TCRdb retrieved this table from immuneACCESS and kept in-frame rearrangements only. Not all clones are present; in checked studies, unresolved V genes account for under half, and no reason is known for the remainder. D and trimming were read from the DNA, whereas the V and J calls and clone size are those reported in that table. Within this sample are hundreds of thousands of clones, with around 90% of them counted one time only. The top ten clonotypes cover about 15% of the sample.

This receptor was obtained from a woman between 50 and 59 years old with acute COVID-19. Sequenced material: PBMCs or T cells enriched from blood (not recorded which). The chain links TRBV5-1 with TRBJ2-1, with 8 central nucleotides matching TRBD1. This receptor has the CDR3 CASSLGQGNNEQFF. Read as DNA, the sequence is TGCGCCAGCAGCTTGGGACAGGGGAACAATGAGCAGTTCTTC.